This T cell receptor (beta chain) was observed in a study of T cells in Graves' hyperthyroidism and ophthalmopathy. Authors of the study amplified TCR beta CDR3 regions from RNA transcripts. HTBI primers were the set used in a first-round RT-PCR of the TCR CDR3. TCRdb analysed the multiplex PCR reads with MiXCR anew, one entry per CDR3 protein. The repertoire includes roughly 700,000 distinct CDR3 sequences, 14% of them detected once, and about 10% sits in the top ten. CDR3 size: 15 residues. CDR1 is KGHSH and CDR2 is LQKENI in the germline V gene. J lost 4 bases, V lost 3 bases, and 9 bases had no gene match.

Sequenced input: blood. The rearrangement joins TRBV18 to TRBJ2-7; 7 nucleotides match TRBD1. This sequence originates from a woman in her late teens or twenties with Graves' hyperthyroidism. The CDR3 here is CASSPRRTGLYEQYF. Written as DNA, the CDR3 is TGTGCCAGCTCACCGAGGCGGACAGGCCTATACGAGCAGTACTTC.